The 21 T cell receptor beta chains listed next were all sequenced from one sample in a study of PD-1 blockade in classical Hodgkin lymphoma. This table comes from immunoSEQ multiplex PCR, and its TCRdb copy is limited to in-frame clones, with some not included. The sample contains more than 140,000 clones, around four fifths of which appear only once. Every patient relapsed after autologous stem cell transplantation, and brentuximab vedotin exposure varied. Source: peripheral blood mononuclear cells (PBMCs), taken before the second cycle of nivolumab. The source of these receptors is a human donor with classical Hodgkin lymphoma.

This chain links TRBV5-6 with TRBJ1-5; D unresolved. Germline V gene data show CDR1 as SGHDT and CDR2 as YYEEEE. V lost 7 bases to trimming and J lost 7 bases, with 15 bases between them. This CDR3 comprises 13 residues. The CDR3 protein is CASARTGEQPQHF. The CDR3 coding sequence is TGTGCCAGCGCTAGAACGGGTGAACAGCCCCAGCATTTT.

V is TRBV7-9 and J is TRBJ2-7; 7 bases map to TRBD2. Trimming at V came to 5 bases and at J to 6 bases, leaving 7 bases not matched to a gene. Germline assignment: CDR1 SEHNR and CDR2 FQNEAQ (reference sequence). This CDR3 has 13 amino acids. The CDR3 DNA follows: TGTGCCAGCAGCGAGACGGGGGGTGCCGAGCAGTACTTC. Translation gives CASSETGGAEQYF.

The chain combines TRBV11-2 with TRBJ1-6; D is uncertain. Germline V gives CDR1 SGHAT, CDR2 FQNNGV. The CDR3 is 11 amino acids. V was trimmed by 4 bases and J by 7 bases, leaving 2 bases between them. The CDR3 reads CASSYNSPLHF. The CDR3 DNA follows: TGTGCCAGCAGCTACAATTCACCCCTCCACTTT.

The gene calls are TRBV7-7 and TRBJ2-3, with 13 bases fitting TRBD2. The CDR3 covers 16 residues. Germline CDR1 is SSHAT and CDR2 is FNYEAQ (reference sequence). V lost 5 bases and J lost 8; bases outside the gene matches: 10. As DNA, the CDR3 is TGTGCCAGCAGCCCAGGACTAGCGGGAGTCAGCTTTACGCAGTATTTT. As protein: CASSPGLAGVSFTQYF.

The rearrangement links TRBV7-9 to TRBJ2-3; a possible D gene is TRBD2 (6 bases). V lost 5 bases and J lost 6, with 12 bases in between. The CDR3 is made up of 13 amino acids. Per germline, CDR1 SEHNR and CDR2 FQNEAQ (reference sequence). In nucleotides, the CDR3 is TGTGCCAGCAGCCCAGGGAGCGGGGATACGCAGTATTTT. This codes for CASSPGSGDTQYF.

The rearrangement joins TRBV7-8 to TRBJ1-3; D remains unclear. The CDR3 length is 15 residues. Germline CDR1 is SGHVS and CDR2 is FQNEAQ. The V gene lost 0 bases and the J gene lost 0 bases, with 6 bases spanning the gap. CDR3 in DNA: TGTGCCAGCAGCTTAGCTTCCATCTCTGGAAACACCATATATTTT. This translates into CASSLASISGNTIYF.

The chain recombines TRBV18 with TRBJ2-1; TRBD2 aligns across 7 bases. The CDR3 runs 16 residues. Germline V gene data show CDR1 as KGHSH and CDR2 as LQKENI. With V trimmed by 3 bases and J by 8 bases, 13 bases remained unmatched. The DNA of the CDR3 is TGTGCCAGCTCACCGCCAGAAGCGGGATTAGTCCATGAGCAGTTCTTC. It yields the protein CASSPPEAGLVHEQFF.

This clone has more than one count but fewer than ten. V usage is TRBV5-4 and J usage is TRBJ1-4, with TRBD1 identical over 8 bases. In germline, CDR1 is SGHNT, CDR2 YYREEE (reference sequence). The CDR3 has 12 residues. V lost 6 bases, J lost 6 bases, and 1 base stayed unmatched. In DNA form, the CDR3 reads TGTGCCAGCAAACAGGGGGATGAAAAACTGTTTTTT. Translation: CASKQGDEKLFF.

The chain combines TRBV7-9 with TRBJ1-1; D is perhaps TRBD1 (5 bases). This CDR3 has 15 residues. Trimming removed 1 base at V and 4 bases at J, with 13 bases between. Germline V gene data show CDR1 as SEHNR and CDR2 as FQNEAQ (reference sequence). The CDR3 DNA sequence: TGTGCCAGCAGCTTAGTGAGGGGTCCGGGCACTGAAGCTTTCTTT. It yields the protein CASSLVRGPGTEAFF.

The chain carries TRBV5-1 and TRBJ1-6; D ambiguous. Germline CDR1 SGHRS, CDR2 YFSETQ. Trimming took 0 bases from V and 5 from J, leaving 9 bases between them. The CDR3 runs to 15 residues. The CDR3 protein is CASSLGLSNNSPLHF. In DNA, the CDR3 is TGCGCCAGCAGCTTGGGCCTGAGTAATAATTCACCCCTCCACTTT.

The rearrangement uses TRBV6-1 and TRBJ2-3; 7 positions agree with TRBD1. Germline values: CDR1 MNHNS, CDR2 SASEGT. This CDR3 region has 12 residues. Germline trimming cut 6 bases from V and 6 bases from J; bases unmatched to any gene: 3. CDR3 amino acids: CASSETGDTQYF. CDR3 nucleotide sequence: TGTGCCAGCAGCGAGACAGGGGATACGCAGTATTTT.

V gene TRBV28 combines with J gene TRBJ2-7, with TRBD1 matching over 7 bases. Germline V CDR1 and CDR2: MDHEN, SYDVKM. V was clipped by 7 bases and J by 3 bases; unmatched bases: 3. The CDR3 length is 12 residues. Here the CDR3 reads CASTRGLYEQYF. DNA for the CDR3: TGTGCCAGCACAAGGGGGCTCTACGAGCAGTACTTC.

The genes are TRBV11-2 and TRBJ1-4, with unresolved D. The CDR3 spans 13 residues. Per germline, CDR1 SGHAT and CDR2 FQNNGV. V lost 3 bases and J lost 2, with 4 bases in between. Written as DNA, the CDR3 is TGTGCCAGCAGCTTCTCTACTAATGAAAAACTGTTTTTT. The encoded protein is CASSFSTNEKLFF.

The genes are TRBV6-1 and TRBJ2-2; no definite D call. The CDR3 loop spans 15 amino acids. Germline lookup yields CDR1 MNHNS and CDR2 SASEGT. The ends were cut back, 6 bases at V and 3 bases at J, with 14 bases in the middle. Written as DNA, the CDR3 is TGTGCCAGCAGCAAACGGCAGTACGACACCGGGGAGCTGTTTTTT. As protein: CASSKRQYDTGELFF.

This chain connects TRBV7-2 to TRBJ2-1, with TRBD1 as a possible D gene (5 bases). The germline V gene has CDR1 SGHTA and CDR2 FQGNSA. The length of the CDR3 is 15 residues. Trimming stripped 4 bases from V and 6 bases from J, with 16 bases between. The CDR3 is CASSSVQGRVNEQFF. The CDR3 DNA reads TGTGCCAGCAGCTCCGTTCAGGGAAGAGTCAATGAGCAGTTCTTC.

This sequence joins TRBV5-6 and TRBJ1-2; D ambiguous. The germline CDR1 and CDR2 sequences are SGHDT and YYEEEE. The CDR3 length is 12 residues. V lost 4 bases and J 2 bases, leaving 6 bases between the germline ends. CDR3 DNA sequence: TGTGCCAGCAGCGTTGGGAACTATGGCTACACCTTC. Translated: CASSVGNYGYTF.

V is TRBV30 and J is TRBJ1-5, with D possibly being TRBD1 (5 bases). The CDR3 has 14 amino acids. CDR1 and CDR2 (germline): GTSNPN, SVGIG (reference sequence). Trimming took off 2 bases at V and 4 bases at J, with 12 bases between the two ends. CDR3 loop: CAWSLTDRNQPQHF. The CDR3 DNA reads TGTGCCTGGAGTTTGACAGACCGGAATCAGCCCCAGCATTTT.

CDR3 DNA: TGTGCCAGCAGCCGACAAACGACTAGCGGGTGGGAGACCCAGTACTTC. Translated, it gives CASSRQTTSGWETQYF. The genes are TRBV7-9 and TRBJ2-5; 10 positions match TRBD2. The CDR3 loop spans 16 amino acids. Germline V gene sequence: CDR1 SEHNR, CDR2 FQNEAQ (reference sequence). V trimming: 5 bases; J trimming: 5 bases; junction bases outside the gene matches: 11.

This chain uses TRBV5-1 with TRBJ2-3; no clear D gene. V was shortened by 2 bases and J by 2 bases, with 9 bases between the two germline ends. The CDR3 is made up of 14 amino acids. Per germline, CDR1 SGHRS and CDR2 YFSETQ. The CDR3 region has the DNA TGCGCCAGCAGCTTCCCAGGTTCCACAGATACGCAGTATTTT. This gives the protein CASSFPGSTDTQYF.

The gene calls are TRBV14 and TRBJ2-1, with TRBD2 identical over 12 bases. J gave up 3 bases and V 5 bases, and 2 bases lay outside the gene matches. In germline, CDR1 is SGHDN, CDR2 FVKESK. This CDR3 region has 15 residues. CDR3 nucleotides: TGTGCCAGCAGCGAACTAGCGGGAGGCTACAATGAGCAGTTCTTC. Protein product: CASSELAGGYNEQFF.

The chain is built from TRBV10-3 and TRBJ2-7; D is perhaps TRBD2 (6 bases). CDR1 is ENHRY and CDR2 is SYGVKD in the germline V gene. V gave up 7 bases and J gave up 3 bases, with 16 bases separating them. CDR3 length: 14 amino acids. The CDR3 DNA is TGTGCCATCAAGGGGCAAACGGAGGGCTACGAGCAGTACTTC. This translates into CAIKGQTEGYEQYF.